This T cell receptor beta chain was documented in a study of T cell responses to AZD1222 COVID-19 vaccine. On the study more broadly: Second-dose groups at about 4 or about 12 weeks were pooled. Overall study findings and caveats: Regions left unmutated in variants are reportedly the target of nearly half of spike-specific TCRs. Spike was spanned by vaccine-associated CD4 TCRs, with dominance at 160-218 and 743-854. Females made up more of the donors, who were largely white British, and clonal diversity may have come out too low.

Germline V lookup: CDR1 MGHRA, CDR2 YSYEKL. The CDR3 sequence is 14 residues long. Of note for this clone: Its specificity is unknown.

Sequenced by immunoSEQ multiplex PCR; TCRdb stores in-frame clones only, minus some. The sample yields 200,000 or so clones, roughly 93% seen once. This TCR was recovered from an adult in good health. The sample consisted of peripheral blood, taken on day 0 of AZD1222 vaccination. The genes are TRBV4-1 and TRBJ1-4; a weak D match, TRBD1 (5 bases). The end of the DNA aligns better with TRBJ2-2, so the J call may be wrong. The CDR3 loop is CASSQDTPGQELFF. In DNA form, the CDR3 reads TGCGCCAGCAGCCAAGATACCCCAGGACAGGAGCTGTTTTTT.